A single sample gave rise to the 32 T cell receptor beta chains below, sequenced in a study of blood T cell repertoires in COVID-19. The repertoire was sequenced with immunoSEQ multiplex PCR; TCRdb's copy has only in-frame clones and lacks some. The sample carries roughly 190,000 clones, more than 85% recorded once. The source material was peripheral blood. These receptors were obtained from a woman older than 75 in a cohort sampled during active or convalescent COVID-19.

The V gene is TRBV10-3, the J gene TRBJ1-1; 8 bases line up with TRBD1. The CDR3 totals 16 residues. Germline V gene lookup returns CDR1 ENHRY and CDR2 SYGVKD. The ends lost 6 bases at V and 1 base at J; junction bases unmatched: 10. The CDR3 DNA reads TGTGCCATCAGATCAGACAGGGGAGTTCGGAACACTGAAGCTTTCTTT. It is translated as CAIRSDRGVRNTEAFF.

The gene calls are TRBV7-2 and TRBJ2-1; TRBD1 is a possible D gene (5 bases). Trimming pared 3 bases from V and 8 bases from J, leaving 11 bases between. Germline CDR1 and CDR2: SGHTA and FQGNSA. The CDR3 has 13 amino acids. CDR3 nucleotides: TGTGCCAGCAGCTTCAGGGTATTGGATGAGCAGTTCTTC. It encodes CASSFRVLDEQFF.

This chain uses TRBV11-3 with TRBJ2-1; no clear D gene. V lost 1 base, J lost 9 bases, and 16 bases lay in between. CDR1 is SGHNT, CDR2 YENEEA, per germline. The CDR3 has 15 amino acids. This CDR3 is CASSLGTSDASEQFF. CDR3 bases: TGTGCCAGCAGCTTAGGTACGAGCGATGCAAGTGAGCAGTTCTTC.

The CDR3 bases are TGTGCCAGCAGTTATCAACGGGGGGTAGAAGCTTTCTTT. Protein sequence: CASSYQRGVEAFF. The chain is built from TRBV6-2 or TRBV6-3 and TRBJ1-1; D is possibly TRBD1 (5 bases). V lost 3 bases, J lost 8 bases, and 13 bases lay in between. The CDR3 spans 13 residues. The germline V gene has CDR1 MNHEY and CDR2 SVGEGT.

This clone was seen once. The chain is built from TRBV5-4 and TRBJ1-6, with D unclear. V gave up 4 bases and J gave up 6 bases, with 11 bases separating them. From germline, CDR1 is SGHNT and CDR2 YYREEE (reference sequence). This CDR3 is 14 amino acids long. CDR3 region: CASSPAERNSPLHF. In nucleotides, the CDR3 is TGTGCCAGCAGCCCAGCGGAACGTAATTCACCCCTCCACTTT.

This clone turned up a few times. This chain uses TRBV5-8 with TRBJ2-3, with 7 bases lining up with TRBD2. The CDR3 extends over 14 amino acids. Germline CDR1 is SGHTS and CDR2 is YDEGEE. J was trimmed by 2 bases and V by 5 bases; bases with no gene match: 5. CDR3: CASRRGDHTDTQYF. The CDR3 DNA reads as TGTGCCAGCAGACGGGGGGACCACACAGATACGCAGTATTTT.

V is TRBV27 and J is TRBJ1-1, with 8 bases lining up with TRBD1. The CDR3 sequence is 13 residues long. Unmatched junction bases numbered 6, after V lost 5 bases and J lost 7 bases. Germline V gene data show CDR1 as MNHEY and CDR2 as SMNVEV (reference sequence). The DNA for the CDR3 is TGTGCCAGCAGTCACCGGACAGGGATTGAAGCTTTCTTT. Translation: CASSHRTGIEAFF.

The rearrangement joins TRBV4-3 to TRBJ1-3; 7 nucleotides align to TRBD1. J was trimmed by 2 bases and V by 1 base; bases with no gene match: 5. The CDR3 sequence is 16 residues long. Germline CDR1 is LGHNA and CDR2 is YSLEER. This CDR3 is CASSQGGQGAGNTIYF. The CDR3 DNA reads TGCGCCAGCAGCCAAGGAGGGCAGGGGGCTGGAAACACCATATATTTT.

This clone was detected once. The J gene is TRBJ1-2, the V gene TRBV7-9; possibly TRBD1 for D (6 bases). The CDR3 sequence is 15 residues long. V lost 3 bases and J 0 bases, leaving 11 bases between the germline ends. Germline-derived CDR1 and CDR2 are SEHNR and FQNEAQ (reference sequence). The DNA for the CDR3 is TGTGCCAGCAGCTTCAGGACAGTCCCTAACTATGGCTACACCTTC. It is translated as CASSFRTVPNYGYTF.

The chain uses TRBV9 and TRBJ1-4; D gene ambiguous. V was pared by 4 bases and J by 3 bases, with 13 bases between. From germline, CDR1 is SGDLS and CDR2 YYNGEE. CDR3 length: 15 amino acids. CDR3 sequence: CASSPGGNPNEKLFF. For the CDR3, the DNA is TGTGCCAGCAGCCCAGGCGGGAATCCTAATGAAAAACTGTTTTTT.

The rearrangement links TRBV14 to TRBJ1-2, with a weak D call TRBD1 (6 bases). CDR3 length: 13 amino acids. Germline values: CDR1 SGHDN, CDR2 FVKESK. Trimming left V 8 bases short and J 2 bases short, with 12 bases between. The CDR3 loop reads CASAGVQNYGYTF. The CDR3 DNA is TGTGCCAGCGCAGGGGTTCAGAACTATGGCTACACCTTC.

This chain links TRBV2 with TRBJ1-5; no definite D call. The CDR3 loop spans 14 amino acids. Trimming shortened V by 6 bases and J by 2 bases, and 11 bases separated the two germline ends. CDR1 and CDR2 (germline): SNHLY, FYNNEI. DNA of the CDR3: TGTGCCAGCAGCCCCGACTTGGGCAATCAGCCCCAGCATTTT. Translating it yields CASSPDLGNQPQHF. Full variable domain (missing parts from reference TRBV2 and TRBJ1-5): EPEVTQTPSHQVTQMGQEVILRCVPISNHLYFYWYRQILGQKVEFLVSFYNNEISEKSEIFDDQFSVERPDGSNFTLKIRSTKLEDSAMYFCASSPDLGNQPQHFGDGTRLSIL.

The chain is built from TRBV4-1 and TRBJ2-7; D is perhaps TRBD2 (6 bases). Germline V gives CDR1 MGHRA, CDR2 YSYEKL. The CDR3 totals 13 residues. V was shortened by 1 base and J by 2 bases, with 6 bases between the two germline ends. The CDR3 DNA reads TGCGCCAGCAGCCAAGGACTAGCCTACGAGCAGTACTTC. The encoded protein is CASSQGLAYEQYF.

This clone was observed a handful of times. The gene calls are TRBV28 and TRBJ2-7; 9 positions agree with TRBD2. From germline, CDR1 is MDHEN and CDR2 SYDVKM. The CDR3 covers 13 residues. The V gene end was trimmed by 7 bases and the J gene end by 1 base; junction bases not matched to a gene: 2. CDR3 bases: TGTGCCAGCACCGGACTAGCGTCCTACGAGCAGTACTTC. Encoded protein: CASTGLASYEQYF. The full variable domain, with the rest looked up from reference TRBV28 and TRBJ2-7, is DVKVTQSSRYLVKRTGEKVFLECVQDMDHENMFWYRQDPGLGLRLIYFSYDVKMKEKGDIPEGYSVSREKKERFSLILESASTNQTSMYLCASTGLASYEQYFGPGTRLTVT.

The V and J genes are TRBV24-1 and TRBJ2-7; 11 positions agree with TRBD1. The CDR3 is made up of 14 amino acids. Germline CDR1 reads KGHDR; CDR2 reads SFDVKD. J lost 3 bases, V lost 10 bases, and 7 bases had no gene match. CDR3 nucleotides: TGTGCCACGGACCGGGACAGGGGGGTCTACGAGCAGTACTTC. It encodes CATDRDRGVYEQYF.

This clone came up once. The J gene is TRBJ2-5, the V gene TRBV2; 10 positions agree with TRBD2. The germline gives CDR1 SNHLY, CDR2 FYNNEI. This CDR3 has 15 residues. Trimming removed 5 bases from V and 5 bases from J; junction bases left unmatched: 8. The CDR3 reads CASSWASGSRETQYF. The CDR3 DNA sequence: TGTGCCAGCAGTTGGGCTAGCGGGAGTCGGGAGACCCAGTACTTC.

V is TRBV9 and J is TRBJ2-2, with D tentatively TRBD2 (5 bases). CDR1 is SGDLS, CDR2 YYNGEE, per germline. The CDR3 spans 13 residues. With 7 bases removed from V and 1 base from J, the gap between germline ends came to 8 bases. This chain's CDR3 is CASDEGNTGELFF. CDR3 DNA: TGTGCCAGCGACGAGGGGAACACCGGGGAGCTGTTTTTT.

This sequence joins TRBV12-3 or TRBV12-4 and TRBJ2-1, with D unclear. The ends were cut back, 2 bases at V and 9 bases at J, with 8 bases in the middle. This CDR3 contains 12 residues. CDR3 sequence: CASSLFLSEQFF. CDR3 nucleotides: TGTGCCAGCAGTTTATTCCTAAGTGAGCAGTTCTTC.

The CDR3 region has the DNA TGTGCCAGCCGTCGCGGGGGAGGGTACAATGAGCAGTTCTTC. Translation gives CASRRGGGYNEQFF. The chain is built from TRBV2 and TRBJ2-1; TRBD2 matches at 7 bases. V dropped 8 bases and J dropped 4; count of bases not matched to a gene: 8. In germline, CDR1 is SNHLY, CDR2 FYNNEI. The CDR3 extends over 14 amino acids.

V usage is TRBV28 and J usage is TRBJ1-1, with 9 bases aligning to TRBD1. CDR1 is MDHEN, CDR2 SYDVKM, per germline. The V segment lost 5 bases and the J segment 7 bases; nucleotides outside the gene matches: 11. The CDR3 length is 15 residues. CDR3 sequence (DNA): TGTGCCAGCAGTGGGCTTACGGGACAGGGACTTGAAGCTTTCTTT. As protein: CASSGLTGQGLEAFF.

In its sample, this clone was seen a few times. CDR3 region: CASSLGSAMAGPETQYF. As DNA, the CDR3 is TGTGCCAGCAGCTTAGGTTCGGCGATGGCGGGGCCAGAGACCCAGTACTTC. J is TRBJ2-5 and V is TRBV11-3, with a tentative D call TRBD2 (6 bases). The V end was cut by 1 base, the J end by 4 bases, with 19 bases between. CDR1 is SGHNT and CDR2 is YENEEA in the germline V gene. CDR3 size: 17 residues. Based on the CDR3 plus reference TRBV11-3 and TRBJ2-5, the full variable domain is EAGVVQSPRYKIIEKKQPVAFWCNPISGHNTLYWYLQNLGQGPELLIRYENEEAVDDSQLPKDRFSAERLKGVDSTLKIQPAELGDSAVYLCASSLGSAMAGPETQYFGPGTRLLVL.

The chain's CDR3 is CASSQESGRLFYEQFF. The DNA for the CDR3 is TGTGCCAGCAGCCAGGAAAGCGGTCGCCTCTTCTATGAGCAGTTCTTC. The chain combines TRBV3-1 (or the pseudogene TRBV3-2) with TRBJ2-1; weak D call: TRBD2 (5 bases). Germline lookup yields CDR1 LGHDT and CDR2 YNNKEL (reference sequence). CDR3 length: 16 residues. The V end lost 3 bases, the J end lost 8 bases, and 20 bases lay between the germline ends.

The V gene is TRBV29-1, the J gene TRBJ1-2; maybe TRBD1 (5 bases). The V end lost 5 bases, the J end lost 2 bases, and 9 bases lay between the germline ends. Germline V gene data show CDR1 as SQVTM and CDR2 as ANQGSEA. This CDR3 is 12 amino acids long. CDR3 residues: CSVPTENYGYTF. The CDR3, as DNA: TGCAGCGTTCCGACAGAGAACTATGGCTACACCTTC.

In DNA form, the CDR3 reads TGTGCCAGCCAACTAATACTGACAGGGCGCGAGCAGTACTTC. Its protein is CASQLILTGREQYF. The chain links TRBV11-2 to TRBJ2-7, with 7 bases identical to TRBD1. The CDR3 loop spans 14 amino acids. Germline loops: CDR1 SGHAT, CDR2 FQNNGV. V lost 8 bases, J lost 6 bases, and 13 bases stayed unmatched.

The CDR3 bases are TGTGCCAGCAGCTCGCAGGGGAGAGGCTACGAGCAGTACTTC. Translating it yields CASSSQGRGYEQYF. The chain carries TRBV7-9 and TRBJ2-7, with a possible D match to TRBD1 (6 bases). The CDR3 contains 14 residues. Deletions cut 4 bases from V and 3 bases from J, with 13 bases between. In germline, CDR1 is SEHNR, CDR2 FQNEAQ (reference sequence).

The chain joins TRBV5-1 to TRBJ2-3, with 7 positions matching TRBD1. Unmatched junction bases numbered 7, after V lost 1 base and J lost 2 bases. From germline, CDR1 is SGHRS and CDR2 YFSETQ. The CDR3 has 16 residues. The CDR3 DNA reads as TGCGCCAGCAGCTTGAAAGTGGGACAGAACACAGATACGCAGTATTTT. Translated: CASSLKVGQNTDTQYF. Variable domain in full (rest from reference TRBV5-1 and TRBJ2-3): KAGVTQTPRYLIKTRGQQVTLSCSPISGHRSVSWYQQTPGQGLQFLFEYFSETQRNKGNFPGRFSGRQFSNSRSEMNVSTLELGDSALYLCASSLKVGQNTDTQYFGPGTRLTVL.

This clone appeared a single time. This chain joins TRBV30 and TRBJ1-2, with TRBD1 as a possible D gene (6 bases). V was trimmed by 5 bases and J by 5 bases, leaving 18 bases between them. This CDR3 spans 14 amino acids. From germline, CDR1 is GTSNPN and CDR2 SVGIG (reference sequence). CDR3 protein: CAWALTGFRYGYTF. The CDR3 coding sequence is TGTGCCTGGGCCCTAACAGGGTTTCGGTATGGCTACACCTTC. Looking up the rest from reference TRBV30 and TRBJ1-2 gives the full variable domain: SQTIHQWPATLVQPVGSPLSLECTVEGTSNPNLYWYRQAAGRGLQLLFYSVGIGQISSEVPQNLSASRPQDRQFILSSKKLLLSDSGFYLCAWALTGFRYGYTFGSGTRLTVV.

The CDR3 nucleotides are TGCGCCAGCAGCTTGGCCCGGAGGGGTGGGGAGACCCAGTACTTC. It translates to CASSLARRGGETQYF. V gene TRBV5-1 combines with J gene TRBJ2-5; possible D gene TRBD2, 6 bases. This CDR3 has 15 amino acids. Trimming left V 0 bases short and J 5 bases short, with 14 bases between. Germline CDR1 reads SGHRS; CDR2 reads YFSETQ.

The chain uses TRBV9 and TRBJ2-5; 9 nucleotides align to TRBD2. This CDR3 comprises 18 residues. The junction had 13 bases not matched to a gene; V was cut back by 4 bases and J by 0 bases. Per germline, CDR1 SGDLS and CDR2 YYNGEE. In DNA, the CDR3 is TGTGCCAGCAGCATGAGCGGGGGGTGGGCCTCGTACCAAGAGACCCAGTACTTC. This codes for CASSMSGGWASYQETQYF.

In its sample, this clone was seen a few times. The CDR3 nucleotides read TGTGCCAGCCACTGGACAGGGGGCGGTAGGAATGAGCAGTTCTTC. Protein sequence: CASHWTGGGRNEQFF. The chain uses TRBV6-4 and TRBJ2-1; TRBD1 matches at 11 bases. CDR1 and CDR2 from the germline V gene are MRHNA and SNTAGT. J was trimmed by 7 bases and V by 8 bases; bases with no gene match: 10. The CDR3 covers 15 residues.

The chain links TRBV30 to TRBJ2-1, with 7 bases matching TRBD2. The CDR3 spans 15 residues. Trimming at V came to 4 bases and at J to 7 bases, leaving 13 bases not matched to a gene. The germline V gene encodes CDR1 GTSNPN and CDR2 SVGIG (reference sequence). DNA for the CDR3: TGTGCCTGGAATCGGGGCGGGGGTTTTTCTAATGAGCAGTTCTTC. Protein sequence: CAWNRGGGFSNEQFF.

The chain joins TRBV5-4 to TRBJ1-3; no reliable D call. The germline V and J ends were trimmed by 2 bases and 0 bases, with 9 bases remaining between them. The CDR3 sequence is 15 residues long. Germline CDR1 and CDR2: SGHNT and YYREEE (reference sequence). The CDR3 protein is CASSLTDNSGNTIYF. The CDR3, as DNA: TGTGCCAGCAGCTTAACTGACAACTCTGGAAACACCATATATTTT. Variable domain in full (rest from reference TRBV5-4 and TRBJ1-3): ETGVTQSPTHLIKTRGQQVTLRCSSQSGHNTVSWYQQALGQGPQFIFQYYREEENGRGNFPPRFSGLQFPNYSSELNVNALELDDSALYLCASSLTDNSGNTIYFGEGSWLTVV.